This T cell receptor beta chain was identified in a study of identical twins. This clonotype has only one observation. A junction boundary mismatches the germline segment, possibly from a read error. CDR1 is MNHNS and CDR2 is SASEGT in the germline V gene. This CDR3 spans 14 amino acids. Healthy Caucasians made up all donors. Through template switching, a universal primer site was introduced, and the cDNA contained unique molecular identifiers. TCRdb re-called the 5' RACE reads with MiXCR, one entry per CDR3 protein. The table lists approximately 280,000 distinct CDR3 sequences, approximately 8% of them singletons. These records were also assigned to another study, of yellow fever vaccine responses in identical twins.

The rearrangement joins TRBV6-1 to TRBJ2-3, with 7 bases aligning to TRBD1. Material: memory (CD45RO+) T cells sorted from blood. The TCR comes from a young woman in good health. CDR3 sequence: CASSMAGGTETQYF. In nucleotides, the CDR3 is TGTGCCAGCAGCATGGCAGGGGGTACAGAAACGCAGTATTTT.